This TCR beta chain was captured by sequencing in a study of T cells in Graves' hyperthyroidism and ophthalmopathy. Orbital computed tomography and thyroid ultrasound, together with serum TRAb and thyroxine and clinical symptoms, were used for diagnoses. Amplification targeted TCR beta CDR3 regions from RNA transcripts. During a first-round RT-PCR of the TCR CDR3, the HTBI primer set was used. TCRdb re-called the multiplex PCR reads through MiXCR, storing one row per CDR3 protein. The sample lists hundreds of thousands of distinct CDR3 sequences; approximately 15% were seen once. This clonotype has ten or more counts. The V gene's germline CDR1 is MDHEN and CDR2 SYDVKM. CDR3 length: 15 residues. V lost 3 bases to trimming and J lost 0 bases, with 12 bases between them.

The specimen was blood. This clonotype was obtained from a woman aged 60-70 years with Graves' ophthalmopathy. V gene TRBV28 combines with J gene TRBJ2-7, with D uncertain. The CDR3 nucleotides are TGTGCCAGCAGTTTTGGCGCCCTCGCCTCCTACGAGCAGTACTTC. Translating gives CASSFGALASYEQYF.